These 22 T cell receptor beta chains came from one sample sequenced in a study of blood T cells in healthy people across ages (dated by TCRdb to 2015 to 2017). The library was generated by 5' RACE. The reads were generated on an Illumina HiSeq 2500. A second PCR of about 7 to 12 cycles was run with a J-beta primer mix and a sample-barcoded 5' primer. TCRdb reanalyzed the raw reads on its own, using fastp at Q25 for trimming and MiXCR for clone calling, and kept in-frame beta chains. Each entry is one CDR3 protein sequence, shown with its most common DNA and genes. The sample contains about 1.5 million distinct CDR3 sequences, about 40% of them found a single time. Around 8% of the sample is held by the ten biggest clonotypes. Specimen: blood. The source of these receptors is a woman aged 18-29 years in good health.

CDR3: CASSGPGGKLFF. The CDR3 DNA sequence: TGTGCCAGCAGTGGGCCGGGGGGAAAACTGTTTTTT. V is TRBV12-3 or TRBV12-4 and J is TRBJ1-4; the D gene is possibly TRBD1 (5 bases). The CDR3 covers 12 residues. V lost 5 bases, J lost 10 bases, and 11 bases lay in between.

The gene calls are TRBV7-2 and TRBJ2-3, with 16 bases lining up with TRBD2. The V segment lost 1 base and the J segment 9 bases; nucleotides outside the gene matches: 4. CDR3 length equals 16 residues. Per germline, CDR1 SGHTA and CDR2 FQGNSA. CDR3 loop: CASSLEGTSGGGTQYF. The CDR3 DNA is TGTGCCAGCAGCTTAGAAGGGACTAGCGGGGGGGGAACGCAGTATTTT.

The genes are TRBV4-2 and TRBJ2-6, with unresolved D. Germline V gene lookup returns CDR1 LGHNA and CDR2 YNFKEQ. The V and J ends lost 0 bases and 4 bases respectively, with 10 bases between them. CDR3 length: 16 residues. CDR3 coding DNA: TGTGCCAGCAGCCAAGATGCCTGGTCAGGGGCCAACGTCCTGACTTTC. Translated: CASSQDAWSGANVLTF.

The genes are TRBV12-3 or TRBV12-4 and TRBJ1-1, with no clear D. The germline V and J ends were trimmed by 2 bases and 11 bases, with 12 bases remaining between them. The CDR3 runs to 12 residues. Written as DNA, the CDR3 is TGTGCCAGCAGTTTATTCTCGGGAGAGGCTTTCTTT. Its translation: CASSLFSGEAFF.

This chain connects TRBV6-2 or TRBV6-3 to TRBJ2-2; TRBD2 matches 13 bases. With 6 bases clipped from V and 7 bases from J, the junction kept 5 bases outside the gene matches. This CDR3 spans 15 amino acids. Germline CDR1 reads MNHEY; CDR2 reads SVGEGT. This CDR3 is CASSSGTSGVGELFF. CDR3 sequence (DNA): TGTGCCAGCAGCTCCGGGACTAGCGGGGTCGGGGAGCTGTTTTTT.

This sequence joins TRBV20-1 and TRBJ2-3, with 7 nucleotides matching TRBD2. The V and J ends lost 0 bases and 4 bases, in that order; junction bases with no gene match: 7. The CDR3 length is 15 residues. The germline CDR1 and CDR2 sequences are DFQATT and SNEGSKA (reference sequence). CDR3 protein: CSAREASGVPDTQYF. Written as DNA, the CDR3 is TGCAGTGCTAGAGAGGCAAGCGGGGTACCAGATACGCAGTATTTT.

The chain recombines TRBV15 with TRBJ2-7, with D uncertain. Germline assignment: CDR1 LNHNV and CDR2 YYDKDF (reference sequence). The CDR3 totals 12 residues. Trimming pared 3 bases from V and 2 bases from J, leaving 5 bases between. The CDR3 region is CATSRETYEQYF. CDR3 bases: TGTGCCACCAGCAGGGAAACCTACGAGCAGTACTTC.

The gene calls are TRBV4-1 and TRBJ1-5, with 7 bases lining up with TRBD1. CDR3 length equals 15 residues. From germline, CDR1 is MGHRA and CDR2 YSYEKL. Trimming removed 1 base from V and 3 bases from J; junction bases left unmatched: 3. CDR3: CASSQGDSSNQPQHF. For the CDR3, the DNA is TGCGCCAGCAGCCAAGGGGACAGCTCCAATCAGCCCCAGCATTTT.

V usage is TRBV6-6 and J usage is TRBJ2-1; a possible D gene is TRBD2 (6 bases). Trimming removed 0 bases at V and 10 bases at J, with 13 bases between. The CDR3 covers 14 residues. The germline gives CDR1 MNHNY, CDR2 SVGAGI (reference sequence). The CDR3 coding sequence is TGTGCCAGCAGTTACTCGGGGGGAACGGGGGAGCAGTTCTTC. Its protein product is CASSYSGGTGEQFF.

The J gene is TRBJ1-5, the V gene TRBV4-2, with D possibly matching TRBD1 (5 bases). The CDR3 totals 16 residues. V gave up 4 bases and J gave up 3 bases, with 16 bases separating them. Germline lookup yields CDR1 LGHNA and CDR2 YNFKEQ. CDR3 in amino acids: CASSPQEAQVNQPQHF. CDR3 nucleotide sequence: TGTGCCAGCAGCCCACAAGAAGCACAGGTCAATCAGCCCCAGCATTTT.

The rearrangement uses TRBV7-9 and TRBJ1-5; unclear D gene. This CDR3 has 17 residues. CDR1 SEHNR and CDR2 FQNEAQ come from the germline V gene (reference sequence). V was clipped by 2 bases and J by 6 bases, with 20 bases between them. The CDR3 DNA reads TGTGCCAGCAGCTTATTCCCTACGGCCACACTGCCTCAGCCCCAGCATTTT. Its translation: CASSLFPTATLPQPQHF.

V and J are TRBV7-9 and TRBJ2-7; D is unresolved. The end of the DNA fits TRBJ2-5 better, so the J call may be wrong. The CDR3 loop spans 12 amino acids. Germline V gene sequence: CDR1 SEHNR, CDR2 FQNEAQ (reference sequence). The DNA for the CDR3 is TGTGCCAGCAGCTCGGAAGTGGAGACCCAGTACTTC. Translation gives CASSSEVETQYF.

This clonotype was observed a handful of times. The CDR3 region has the DNA TGTGCTAGTGGTTTGGTTAGGGCCGGGGGGACTTACAATGAGCAGTTCTTC. This encodes CASGLVRAGGTYNEQFF. The chain is built from TRBV12-5 and TRBJ2-1, with TRBD2 matching 7 bases. The J segment lost 4 bases and the V segment lost 0 bases, leaving 9 bases of the junction unmatched. Germline loops: CDR1 LGHNT, CDR2 FRNRAP. This CDR3 has 17 residues.

This clonotype was observed a few times. The chain has TRBV10-3 and TRBJ1-4, with D unclear. Between the trimmed V and J ends, which lost 0 bases and 7 bases, there was a span of 6 bases. CDR3 size: 13 residues. The germline V gene has CDR1 ENHRY and CDR2 SYGVKD. The CDR3 region is CAISESGVEKLFF. CDR3 nucleotide sequence: TGTGCCATCAGTGAGTCTGGCGTTGAAAAACTGTTTTTT.

This clonotype occurred a few times. The rearrangement joins TRBV5-1 to TRBJ2-1, with TRBD2 matching over 7 bases. CDR3 length: 16 amino acids. Germline V gene sequence: CDR1 SGHRS, CDR2 YFSETQ. J gave up 7 bases and V 0 bases, and 10 bases lay outside the gene matches. The CDR3 protein is CASSLAASGLRNEQFF. Written as DNA, the CDR3 is TGCGCCAGCAGCTTGGCCGCTAGCGGACTAAGGAATGAGCAGTTCTTC.

The J gene is TRBJ2-7, the V gene TRBV9; a possible D gene is TRBD2 (7 bases). The CDR3 length is 13 residues. Germline assignment: CDR1 SGDLS and CDR2 YYNGEE. Trimming took off 4 bases at V and 6 bases at J, with 14 bases between the two ends. CDR3 in DNA: TGTGCCAGCAGCTATGAGGGGGAGGGCGAGCAGTACTTC. Residues: CASSYEGEGEQYF.

The genes are TRBV10-3 and TRBJ2-2; D gene ambiguous. The CDR3 has 15 amino acids. The germline V and J ends were trimmed by 3 bases and 4 bases, with 12 bases remaining between them. In germline, CDR1 is ENHRY, CDR2 SYGVKD. The CDR3 reads CAISDYVAGTGELFF. In DNA form, the CDR3 reads TGTGCCATCAGTGATTATGTCGCCGGCACCGGGGAGCTGTTTTTT.

This clonotype has just a few counts. This chain joins TRBV6-5 and TRBJ2-5, with TRBD1 matching 8 bases. There are 14 residues in the CDR3. Germline CDR1 and CDR2: MNHEY and SVGAGI. The ends lost 6 bases at V and 5 bases at J; junction bases unmatched: 8. Here the CDR3 reads CASSKTGAFETQYF. The CDR3 region has the DNA TGTGCCAGCAGCAAGACAGGGGCGTTCGAGACCCAGTACTTC.

The chain couples TRBV5-5 to TRBJ2-6; TRBD1 aligns across 7 bases. The length of the CDR3 is 18 residues. Germline loops: CDR1 SGHKS, CDR2 YYEKEE (reference sequence). The V gene end was trimmed by 6 bases and the J gene end by 1 base; junction bases not matched to a gene: 13. The CDR3 spells CASTRQGLGPSGANVLTF. CDR3 bases: TGTGCCAGCACACGACAGGGCCTTGGGCCTTCTGGGGCCAACGTCCTGACTTTC.

The CDR3 protein is CASSLGRTSGLPDTQYF. In DNA form, the CDR3 reads TGTGCCAGCAGCTTAGGGCGAACTAGCGGGCTCCCAGATACGCAGTATTTT. The chain joins TRBV7-6 to TRBJ2-3, with 9 positions matching TRBD2. CDR1 SGHVS and CDR2 FNYEAQ come from the germline V gene. The CDR3 runs 17 residues. Germline trimming cut 1 base from V and 4 bases from J; bases unmatched to any gene: 9.

The chain joins TRBV4-2 to TRBJ2-1, with D hard to call. This CDR3 has 14 residues. V dropped 1 base and J dropped 3 bases, with 7 bases sitting between them. Germline V CDR1 and CDR2: LGHNA, YNFKEQ. CDR3: CASSQVDFYNEQFF. The CDR3 DNA reads as TGTGCCAGCAGCCAAGTAGACTTCTACAATGAGCAGTTCTTC.

The chain has TRBV5-1 and TRBJ2-5; D possibly uses TRBD1 or TRBD2 (5 bases each). This CDR3 has 14 amino acids. The germline V gene has CDR1 SGHRS and CDR2 YFSETQ. Trimming took off 4 bases at V and 5 bases at J, with 15 bases between the two ends. In DNA, the CDR3 is TGCGCCAGCAGCGGTGGGACCTTCTTGGAGACCCAGTACTTC. As protein: CASSGGTFLETQYF.